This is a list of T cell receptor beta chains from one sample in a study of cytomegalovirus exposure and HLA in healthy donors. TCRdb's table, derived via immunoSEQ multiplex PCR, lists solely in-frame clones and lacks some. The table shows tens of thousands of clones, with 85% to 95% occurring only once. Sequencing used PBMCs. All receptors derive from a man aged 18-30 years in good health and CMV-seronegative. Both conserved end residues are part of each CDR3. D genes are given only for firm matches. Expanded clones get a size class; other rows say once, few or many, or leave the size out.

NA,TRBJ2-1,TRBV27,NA,TGTGCCAGCAGCATTACGGGTCTCGGCAATGAGCAGTTCTTC,CASSITGLGNEQFF
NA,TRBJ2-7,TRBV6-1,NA,TGTGCCAGCAACGAAGCTGGAGGAGGCTACGAGCAGTACTTC,CASNEAGGGYEQYF
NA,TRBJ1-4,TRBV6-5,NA,TGTGCCAGCAGTCAAGACTTGAAGAAACTGTTTTTT,CASSQDLKKLFF
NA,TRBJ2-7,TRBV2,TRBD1,TGTGCCAGCAGGACGGGACAGGAGTTGGAGCAGTACTTC,CASRTGQELEQYF
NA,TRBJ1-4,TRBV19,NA,TGTGCCAGTAGTATCGGGGGGGAAATTGTGTTTTTT,CASSIGGEIVFF
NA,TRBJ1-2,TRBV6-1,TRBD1,TGTGCCAGCAGTGAACAGACAGGGGTAGGCTACACCTTC,CASSEQTGVGYTF
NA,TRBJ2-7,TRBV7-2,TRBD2,TGTGCCAGCAGCCCCTCGGGGTTAGCGGGGGTATCCTACGAGCAGTACTTC,CASSPSGLAGVSYEQYF
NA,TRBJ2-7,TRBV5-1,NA,TGCGCCAGCAACCCGGGTCCTTCCGGCCACGAGCAGTACTTC,CASNPGPSGHEQYF
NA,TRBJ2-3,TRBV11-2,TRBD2,TGTGCCAGCAGCTTAGATCCGGTAGCGGGGGGGATCACAGATACGCAGTATTTT,CASSLDPVAGGITDTQYF
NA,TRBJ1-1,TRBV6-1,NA,TGTGCCAGCAGTCCGGGACACTCGAACACTGAAGCTTTCTTT,CASSPGHSNTEAFF
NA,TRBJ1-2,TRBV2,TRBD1,TGTGCCAGCAGTGCGGAGGGGGCAAATGGCTACACCTTC,CASSAEGANGYTF
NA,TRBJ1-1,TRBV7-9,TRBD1,TGTGCCAGCAGCCAGGGGGCGCACACTGAAGCTTTCTTT,CASSQGAHTEAFF
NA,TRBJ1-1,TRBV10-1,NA,TGCGCCAGCAGTGAGTCTGGGGGACAATTCTTT,CASSESGGQFF
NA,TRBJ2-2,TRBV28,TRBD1,TGTGCCAGCGGTAAGGTTGCAGGGGGCGCGACCGGGGAGCTGTTTTTT,CASGKVAGGATGELFF
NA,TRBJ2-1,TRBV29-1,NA,TGCAGCGTTGAATCCCGAGAGAGCTCCTACAATGAGCAGTTCTTC,CSVESRESSYNEQFF
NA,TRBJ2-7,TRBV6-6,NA,TGTGCCAGCAGTTACGAGTCTGGCGGGGACTACGAGCAGTACTTC,CASSYESGGDYEQYF
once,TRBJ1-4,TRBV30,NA,TGTGCCTGGACCGGGGCAACTAATGAAAAACTGTTTTTT,CAWTGATNEKLFF
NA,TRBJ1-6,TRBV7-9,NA,TGTGCCAGCAGCTTAAGACAGGACCATGATTCACCCCTCCACTTT,CASSLRQDHDSPLHF
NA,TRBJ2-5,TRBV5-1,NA,TGCGCCAGCAGCCGACAGTCAAGGGAGACCCAGTACTTC,CASSRQSRETQYF
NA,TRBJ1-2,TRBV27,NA,TGTGCCAGCAGTCCGAGGACAGCCCAGCTCTATGGCTACACCTTC,CASSPRTAQLYGYTF
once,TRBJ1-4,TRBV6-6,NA,TGTGCCAGCAGTTACTGGGGGGACCCAACTAATGAAAAACTGTTTTTT,CASSYWGDPTNEKLFF
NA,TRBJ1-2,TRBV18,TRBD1,TGTGCCAGCTCTACAGGGGCCGGGACTTATGGCTACACCTTC,CASSTGAGTYGYTF
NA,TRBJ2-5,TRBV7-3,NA,TGTGCCAGCAGCCCTACTGACCTGCCGGTTGGGGGGGCGAACTTC,CASSPTDLPVGGANF
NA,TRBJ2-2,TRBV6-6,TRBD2,TGTGCCAGCAGTAGCGGGGTAGCGAACACCGGGGAGCTGTTTTTT,CASSSGVANTGELFF
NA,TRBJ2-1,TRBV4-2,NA,TGTGCCAGCAGCCAAGATCCAGGAATCCTATACAATGAGCAGTTCTTC,CASSQDPGILYNEQFF
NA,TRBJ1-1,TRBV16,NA,TGTGCCAGCAGCCAATCAAGAGGAATTGGGAGTAACACTGAAGCTTTCTTT,CASSQSRGIGSNTEAFF
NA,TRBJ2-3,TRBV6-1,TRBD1,TGTGCCAGCAGCCGACAGGGTACGTTAGATACGCAGTATTTT,CASSRQGTLDTQYF
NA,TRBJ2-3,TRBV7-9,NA,TGTGCCAGCAGCCCCCAGGGGAATGGGGCAGATACGCAGTATTTT,CASSPQGNGADTQYF
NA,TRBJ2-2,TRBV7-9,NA,TGTGCCAGCAGGCCCGGGAACACCGGGGAGCTGTTTTTT,CASRPGNTGELFF
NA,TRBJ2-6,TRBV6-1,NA,TGTGCCAGCAGTGAAGATGGAGGGGTCGGGGCCAACGTCCTGACTTTC,CASSEDGGVGANVLTF
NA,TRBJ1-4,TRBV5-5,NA,TGTGCCAGCAGCTTACAGCCTGATGAAAAACTGTTTTTT,CASSLQPDEKLFF
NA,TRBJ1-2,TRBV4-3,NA,TGCGCCAGCAGCGAACAGGGAGCTATGCGCTACACCTTC,CASSEQGAMRYTF
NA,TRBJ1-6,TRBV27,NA,TGTGCCAGCGCACGGGACGGACAGAATTCACCCCTCCACTTT,CASARDGQNSPLHF
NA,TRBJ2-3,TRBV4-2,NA,TGTGCCAGCAGCCAGGGTAGCGAGGCAGATACGCAGTATTTT,CASSQGSEADTQYF
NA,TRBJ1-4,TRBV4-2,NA,TGTGCCAGCAGCCAACCACAGAGTACTAATGAAAAACTGTTTTTT,CASSQPQSTNEKLFF
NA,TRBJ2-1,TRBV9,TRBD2,TGTGCCAGCAGCGTAGAGGCGGGGGGCCAAGATGAGCAGTTCTTC,CASSVEAGGQDEQFF
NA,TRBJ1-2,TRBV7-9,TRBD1,TGTGCCAGCAGCTTAGCGGACAGGCGATATGGCTACACCTTC,CASSLADRRYGYTF
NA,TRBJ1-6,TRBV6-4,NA,TGTGCCAGCAGTGACCTGGGAGATAATTCACCCCTCCACTTT,CASSDLGDNSPLHF
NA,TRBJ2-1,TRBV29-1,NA,TGCAGCGTTCCGGGACATCCCTACAATGAGCAGTTCTTC,CSVPGHPYNEQFF
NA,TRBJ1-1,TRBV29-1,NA,TGCAGCGACCAGGCAATTCAGACGAACACTGAAGCTTTCTTT,CSDQAIQTNTEAFF
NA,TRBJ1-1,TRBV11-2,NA,TGTGCCAGCCGGGTGTGGTACGAGTCTGAAGCTTTCTTT,CASRVWYESEAFF
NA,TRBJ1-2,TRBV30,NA,TGTGCCTGGAGAGCTCTCTATGGCTACACCTTC,CAWRALYGYTF
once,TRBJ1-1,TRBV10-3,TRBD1,TGTGCCATCAGTCCGACAGGGGATGAAGCTTTCTTT,CAISPTGDEAFF
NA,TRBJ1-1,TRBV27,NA,TGTGCCAGCAGTTTGGTTGGTGTCAGCACTGAAGCTTTCTTT,CASSLVGVSTEAFF
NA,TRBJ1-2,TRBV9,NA,TGTGCCAGCAGCGTAGCCCAGGGGTACTATGGCTACACCTTC,CASSVAQGYYGYTF
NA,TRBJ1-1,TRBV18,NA,TGTGCCAGCTCACCATCAGAAGGACAGACTGAAGCTTTCTTT,CASSPSEGQTEAFF
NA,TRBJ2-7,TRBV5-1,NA,TGCGCCAGCAGCTTGGTGTTTGGCAGGCCATACGAGCAGTACTTC,CASSLVFGRPYEQYF
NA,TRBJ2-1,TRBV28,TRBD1,TGTGCCAGCAGTAGGAGGGTTTTGGGGCCCCTCAGGGGGCACAATGAGCAGTTCTTC,CASSRRVLGPLRGHNEQFF
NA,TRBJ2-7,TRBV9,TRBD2,TGTGCCAGCCGCTCTACCGGGACGGGAGGCGAGCAGTACTTC,CASRSTGTGGEQYF
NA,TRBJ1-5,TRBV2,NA,TGTGCCAGCAGTGATTGGCAGGGTGGCAATCAGCCCCAGCATTTT,CASSDWQGGNQPQHF